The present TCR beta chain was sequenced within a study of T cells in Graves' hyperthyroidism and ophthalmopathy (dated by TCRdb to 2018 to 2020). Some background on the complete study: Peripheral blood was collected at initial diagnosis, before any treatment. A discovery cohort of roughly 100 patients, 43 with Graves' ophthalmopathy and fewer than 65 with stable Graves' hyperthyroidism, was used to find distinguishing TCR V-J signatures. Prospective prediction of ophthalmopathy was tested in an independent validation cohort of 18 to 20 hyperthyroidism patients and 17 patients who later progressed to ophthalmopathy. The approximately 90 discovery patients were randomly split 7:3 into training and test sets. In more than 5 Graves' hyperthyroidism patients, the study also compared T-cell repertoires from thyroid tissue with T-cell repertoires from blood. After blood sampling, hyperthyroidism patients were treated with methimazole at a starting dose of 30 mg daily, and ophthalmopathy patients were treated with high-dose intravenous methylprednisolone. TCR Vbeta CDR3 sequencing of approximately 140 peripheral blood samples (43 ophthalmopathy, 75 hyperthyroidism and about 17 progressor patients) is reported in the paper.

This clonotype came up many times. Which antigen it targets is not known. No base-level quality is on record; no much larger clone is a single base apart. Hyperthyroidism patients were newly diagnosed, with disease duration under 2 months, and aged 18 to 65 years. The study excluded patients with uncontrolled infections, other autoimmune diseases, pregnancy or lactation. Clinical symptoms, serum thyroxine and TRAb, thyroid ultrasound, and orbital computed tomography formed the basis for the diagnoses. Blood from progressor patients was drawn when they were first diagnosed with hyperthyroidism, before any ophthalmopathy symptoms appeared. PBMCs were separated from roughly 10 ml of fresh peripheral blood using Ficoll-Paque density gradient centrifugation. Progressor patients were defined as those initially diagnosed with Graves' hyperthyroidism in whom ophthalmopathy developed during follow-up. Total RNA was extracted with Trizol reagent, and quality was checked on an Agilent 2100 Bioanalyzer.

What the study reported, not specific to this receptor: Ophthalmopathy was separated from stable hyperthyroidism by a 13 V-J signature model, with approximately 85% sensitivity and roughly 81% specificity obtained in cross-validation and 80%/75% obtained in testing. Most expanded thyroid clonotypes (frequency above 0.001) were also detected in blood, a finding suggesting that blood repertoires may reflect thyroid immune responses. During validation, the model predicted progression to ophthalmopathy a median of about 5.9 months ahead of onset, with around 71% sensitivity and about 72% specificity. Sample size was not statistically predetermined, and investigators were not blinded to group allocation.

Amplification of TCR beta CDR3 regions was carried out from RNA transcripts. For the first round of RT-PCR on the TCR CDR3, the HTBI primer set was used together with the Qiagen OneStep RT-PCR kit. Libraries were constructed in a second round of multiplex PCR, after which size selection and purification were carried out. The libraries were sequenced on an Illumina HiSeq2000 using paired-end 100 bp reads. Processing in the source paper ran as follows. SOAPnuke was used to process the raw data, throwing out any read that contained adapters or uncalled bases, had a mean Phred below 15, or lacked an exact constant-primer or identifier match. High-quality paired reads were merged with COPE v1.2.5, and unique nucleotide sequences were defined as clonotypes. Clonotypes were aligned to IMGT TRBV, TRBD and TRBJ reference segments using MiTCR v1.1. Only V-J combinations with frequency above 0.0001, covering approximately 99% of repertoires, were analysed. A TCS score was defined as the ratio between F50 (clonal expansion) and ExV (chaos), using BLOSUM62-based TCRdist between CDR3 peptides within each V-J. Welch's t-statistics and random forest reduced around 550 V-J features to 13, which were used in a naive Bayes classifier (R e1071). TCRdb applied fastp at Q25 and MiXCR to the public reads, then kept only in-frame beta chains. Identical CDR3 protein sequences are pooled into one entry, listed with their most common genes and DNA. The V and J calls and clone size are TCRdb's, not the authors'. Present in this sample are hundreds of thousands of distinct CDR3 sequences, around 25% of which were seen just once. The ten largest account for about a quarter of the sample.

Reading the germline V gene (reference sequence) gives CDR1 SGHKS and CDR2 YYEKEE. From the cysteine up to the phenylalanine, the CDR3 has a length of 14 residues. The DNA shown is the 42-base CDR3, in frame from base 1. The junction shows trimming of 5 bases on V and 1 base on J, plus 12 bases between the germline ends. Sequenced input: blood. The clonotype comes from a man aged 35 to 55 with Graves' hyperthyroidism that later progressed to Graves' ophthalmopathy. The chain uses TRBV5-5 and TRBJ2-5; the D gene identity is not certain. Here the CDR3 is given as CASSTAGFQETQYF. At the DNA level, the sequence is TGTGCCAGCAGTACTGCAGGATTCCAAGAGACCCAGTACTTC. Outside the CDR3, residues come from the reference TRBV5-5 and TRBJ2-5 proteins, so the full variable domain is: DAGVTQSPTHLIKTRGQQVTLRCSPISGHKSVSWYQQVLGQGPQFIFQYYEKEERGRGNFPDRFSARQFPNYSSELNVNALLLGDSALYLCASSTAGFQETQYFGPGTRLLVL.